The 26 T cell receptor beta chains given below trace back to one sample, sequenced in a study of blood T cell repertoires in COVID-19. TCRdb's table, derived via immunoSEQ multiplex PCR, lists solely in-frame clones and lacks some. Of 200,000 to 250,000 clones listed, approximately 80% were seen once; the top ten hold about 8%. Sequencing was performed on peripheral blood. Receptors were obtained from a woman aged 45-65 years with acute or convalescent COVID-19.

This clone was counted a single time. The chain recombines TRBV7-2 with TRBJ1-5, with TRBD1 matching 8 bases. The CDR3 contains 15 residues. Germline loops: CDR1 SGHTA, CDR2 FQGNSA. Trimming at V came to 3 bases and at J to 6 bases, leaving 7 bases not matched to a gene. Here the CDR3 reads CASSLSSGGGQPQHF. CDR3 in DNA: TGTGCCAGCAGCTTGAGCTCAGGGGGCGGTCAGCCCCAGCATTTT.

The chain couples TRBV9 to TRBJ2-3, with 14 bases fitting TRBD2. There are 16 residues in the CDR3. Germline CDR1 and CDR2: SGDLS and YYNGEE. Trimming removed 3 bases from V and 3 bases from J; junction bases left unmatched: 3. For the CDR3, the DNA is TGTGCCAGCAGCGCCCGACTAGCGGGGGGGACAGATACGCAGTATTTT. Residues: CASSARLAGGTDTQYF.

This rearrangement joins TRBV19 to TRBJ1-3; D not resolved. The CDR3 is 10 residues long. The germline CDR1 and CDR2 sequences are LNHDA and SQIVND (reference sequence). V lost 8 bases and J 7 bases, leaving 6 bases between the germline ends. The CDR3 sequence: CASGRNTIYF. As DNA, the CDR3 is TGTGCCAGTGGGCGTAACACCATATATTTT. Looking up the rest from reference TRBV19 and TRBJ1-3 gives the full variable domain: DGGITQSPKYLFRKEGQNVTLSCEQNLNHDAMYWYRQDPGQGLRLIYYSQIVNDFQKGDIAEGYSVSREKKESFPLTVTSAQKNPTAFYLCASGRNTIYFGEGSWLTVV.

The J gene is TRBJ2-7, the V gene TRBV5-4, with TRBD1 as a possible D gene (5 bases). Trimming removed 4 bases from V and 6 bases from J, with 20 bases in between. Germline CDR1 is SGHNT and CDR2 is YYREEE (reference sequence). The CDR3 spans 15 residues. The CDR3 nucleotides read TGTGCCAGCAGCCCCGAGGCCGCTCTTGGGGCCGAGCAGTACTTC. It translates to CASSPEAALGAEQYF.

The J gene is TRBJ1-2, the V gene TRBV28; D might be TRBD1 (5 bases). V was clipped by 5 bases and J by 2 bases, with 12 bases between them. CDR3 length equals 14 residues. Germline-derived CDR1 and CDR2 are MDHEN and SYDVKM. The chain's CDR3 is CASSIGQQNYGYTF. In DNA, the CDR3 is TGTGCCAGCAGTATTGGACAACAGAACTATGGCTACACCTTC.

The CDR3 region is CASSRWAGDEQYF. In DNA form, the CDR3 reads TGCGCCAGCAGCCGCTGGGCCGGGGACGAGCAGTACTTC. The chain carries TRBV5-1 and TRBJ2-7; perhaps TRBD2 as D (5 bases). There are 13 residues in the CDR3. The germline V gene has CDR1 SGHRS and CDR2 YFSETQ. Trimming cost V 4 bases and J 5 bases, with 13 bases left between them. Drawing the rest from reference TRBV5-1 and TRBJ2-7, the complete variable domain is KAGVTQTPRYLIKTRGQQVTLSCSPISGHRSVSWYQQTPGQGLQFLFEYFSETQRNKGNFPGRFSGRQFSNSRSEMNVSTLELGDSALYLCASSRWAGDEQYFGPGTRLTVT.

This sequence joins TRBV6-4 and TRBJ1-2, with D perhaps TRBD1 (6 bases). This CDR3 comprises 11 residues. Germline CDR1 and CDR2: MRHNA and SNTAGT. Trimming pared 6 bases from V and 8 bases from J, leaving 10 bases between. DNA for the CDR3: TGTGCCAGCAGGCAGGGGAGCGGCTACACCTTC. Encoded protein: CASRQGSGYTF.

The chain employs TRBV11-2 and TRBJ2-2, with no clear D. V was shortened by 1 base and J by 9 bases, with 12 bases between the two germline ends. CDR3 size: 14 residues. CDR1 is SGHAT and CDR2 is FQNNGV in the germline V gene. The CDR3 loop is CASSLVVERWELFF. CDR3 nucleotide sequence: TGTGCCAGCAGCTTAGTGGTAGAGAGGTGGGAGCTGTTTTTT.

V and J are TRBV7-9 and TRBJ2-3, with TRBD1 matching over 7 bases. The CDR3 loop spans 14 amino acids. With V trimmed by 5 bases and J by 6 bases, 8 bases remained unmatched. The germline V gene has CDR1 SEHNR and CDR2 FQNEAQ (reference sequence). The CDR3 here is CASSPDRELDTQYF. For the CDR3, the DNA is TGTGCCAGCAGCCCCGACAGGGAGCTCGATACGCAGTATTTT.

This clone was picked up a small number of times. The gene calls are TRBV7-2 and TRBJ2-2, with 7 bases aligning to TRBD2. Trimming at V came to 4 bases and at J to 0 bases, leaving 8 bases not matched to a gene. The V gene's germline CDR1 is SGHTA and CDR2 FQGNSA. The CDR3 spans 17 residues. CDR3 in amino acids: CASSSRRAGANTGELFF. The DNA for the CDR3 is TGTGCCAGCAGCTCCCGCCGGGCGGGGGCGAACACCGGGGAGCTGTTTTTT.

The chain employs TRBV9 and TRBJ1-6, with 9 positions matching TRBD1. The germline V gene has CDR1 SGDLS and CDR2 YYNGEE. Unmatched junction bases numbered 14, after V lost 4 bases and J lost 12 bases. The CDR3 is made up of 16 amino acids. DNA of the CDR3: TGTGCCAGCAGCCTAGGCGGGACAGGGACTAGTGAACCCCTCCACTTT. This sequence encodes CASSLGGTGTSEPLHF.

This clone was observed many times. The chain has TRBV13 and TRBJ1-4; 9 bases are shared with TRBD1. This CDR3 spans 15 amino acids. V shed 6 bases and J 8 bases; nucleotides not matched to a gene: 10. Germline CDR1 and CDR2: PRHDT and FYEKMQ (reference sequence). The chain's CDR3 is CASRVTGGREEKLFF. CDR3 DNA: TGTGCCAGCAGGGTAACAGGGGGCCGCGAGGAAAAACTGTTTTTT.

CDR3 protein: CARGGRTGEDTQYF. For the CDR3, the DNA is TGTGCCAGGGGGGGTAGGACAGGGGAAGATACGCAGTATTTT. The V gene is TRBV21-1, the J gene TRBJ2-3; the DNA was not compared with TRBD1, the D call given in the table. TRBV21-1 is a pseudogene locus. The CDR3 loop spans 14 amino acids.

CDR3 sequence (DNA): TGCAGTGCTAGTACTGTCGGGACTAGCTACTACGAGCAGTACTTC. It yields the protein CSASTVGTSYYEQYF. The J gene is TRBJ2-7, the V gene TRBV20-1; 9 bases are a match to TRBD2. J was trimmed by 3 bases and V by 3 bases; bases with no gene match: 9. The CDR3 length is 15 residues. From germline, CDR1 is DFQATT and CDR2 SNEGSKA (reference sequence).

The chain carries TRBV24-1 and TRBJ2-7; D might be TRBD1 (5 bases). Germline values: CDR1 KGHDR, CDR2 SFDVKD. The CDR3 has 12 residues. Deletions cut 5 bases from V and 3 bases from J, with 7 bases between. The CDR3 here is CATSGQNYEQYF. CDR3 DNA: TGTGCCACCAGTGGACAGAACTACGAGCAGTACTTC.

This CDR3 reads CATSDLGPGQGAGLSSYEQYF. Here the CDR3 DNA reads TGTGCCACCAGTGATTTAGGTCCGGGACAGGGGGCAGGGCTAAGCTCCTACGAGCAGTACTTC. This chain connects TRBV24-1 to TRBJ2-7; 12 nucleotides align to TRBD1. V lost 1 base, J lost 0 bases, and 15 bases stayed unmatched. Germline CDR1 reads KGHDR; CDR2 reads SFDVKD. This CDR3 comprises 21 residues.

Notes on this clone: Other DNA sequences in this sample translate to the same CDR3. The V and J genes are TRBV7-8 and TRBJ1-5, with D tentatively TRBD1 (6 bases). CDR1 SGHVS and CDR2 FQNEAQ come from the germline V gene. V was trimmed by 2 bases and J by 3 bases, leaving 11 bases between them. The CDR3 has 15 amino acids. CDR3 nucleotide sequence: TGTGCCAGCAGCTTAAGAGGACAGCTCAATCAGCCCCAGCATTTT. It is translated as CASSLRGQLNQPQHF.

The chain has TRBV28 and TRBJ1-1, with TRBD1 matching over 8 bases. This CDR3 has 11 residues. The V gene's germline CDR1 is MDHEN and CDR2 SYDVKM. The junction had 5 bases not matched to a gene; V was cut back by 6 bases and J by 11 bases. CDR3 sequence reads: CASRTQGEAFF. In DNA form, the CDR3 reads TGTGCCAGCAGGACACAGGGGGAGGCTTTCTTT.

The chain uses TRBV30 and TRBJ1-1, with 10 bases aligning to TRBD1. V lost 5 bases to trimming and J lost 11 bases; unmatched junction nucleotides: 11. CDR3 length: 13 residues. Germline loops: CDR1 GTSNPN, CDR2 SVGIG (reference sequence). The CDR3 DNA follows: TGTGCCTGGGGGGCCACCGGGACAGGGGCCGCTTTCTTT. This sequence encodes CAWGATGTGAAFF.

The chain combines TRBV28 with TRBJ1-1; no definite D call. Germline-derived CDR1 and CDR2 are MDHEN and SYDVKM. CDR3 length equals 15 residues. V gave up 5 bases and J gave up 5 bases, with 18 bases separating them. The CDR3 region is CASSVLLSAVTEAFF. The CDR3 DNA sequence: TGTGCCAGCAGTGTACTCCTTTCAGCGGTGACTGAAGCTTTCTTT.

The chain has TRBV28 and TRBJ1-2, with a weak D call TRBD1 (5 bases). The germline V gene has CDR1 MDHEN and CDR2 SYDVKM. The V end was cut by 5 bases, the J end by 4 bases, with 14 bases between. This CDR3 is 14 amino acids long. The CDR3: CASSPPLQVYGYTF. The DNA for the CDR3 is TGTGCCAGCAGTCCCCCCCTACAGGTCTATGGCTACACCTTC.

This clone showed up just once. The CDR3 DNA reads TGTGCCAGCAGCCAAGATTTAGCTCTTGGAAACACCATATATTTT. This translates into CASSQDLALGNTIYF. This chain connects TRBV3-1 (or the pseudogene TRBV3-2) to TRBJ1-3; D call uncertain. The CDR3 runs to 15 residues. Germline loops: CDR1 LGHDT, CDR2 YNNKEL (reference sequence). The V end was cut by 0 bases, the J end by 3 bases, with 9 bases between.

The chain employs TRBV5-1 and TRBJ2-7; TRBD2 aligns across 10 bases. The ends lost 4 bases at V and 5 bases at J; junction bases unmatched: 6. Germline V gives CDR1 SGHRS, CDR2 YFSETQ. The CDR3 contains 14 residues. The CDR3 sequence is CASSRTSGNHEQYF. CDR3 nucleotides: TGCGCCAGCAGCAGAACTAGCGGGAACCACGAGCAGTACTTC.

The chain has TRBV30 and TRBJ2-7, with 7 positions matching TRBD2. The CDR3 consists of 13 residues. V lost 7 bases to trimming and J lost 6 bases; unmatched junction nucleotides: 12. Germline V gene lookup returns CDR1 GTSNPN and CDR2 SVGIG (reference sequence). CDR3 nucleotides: TGTGCCTCGGGTTATGCGGGAGTACGCGAGCAGTACTTC. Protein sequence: CASGYAGVREQYF.

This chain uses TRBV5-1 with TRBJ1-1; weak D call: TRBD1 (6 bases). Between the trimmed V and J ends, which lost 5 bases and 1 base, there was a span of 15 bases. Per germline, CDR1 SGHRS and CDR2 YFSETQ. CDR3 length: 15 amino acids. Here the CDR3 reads CASRTPGVSNTEAFF. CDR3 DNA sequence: TGCGCCAGCAGGACTCCAGGGGTTTCGAACACTGAAGCTTTCTTT.

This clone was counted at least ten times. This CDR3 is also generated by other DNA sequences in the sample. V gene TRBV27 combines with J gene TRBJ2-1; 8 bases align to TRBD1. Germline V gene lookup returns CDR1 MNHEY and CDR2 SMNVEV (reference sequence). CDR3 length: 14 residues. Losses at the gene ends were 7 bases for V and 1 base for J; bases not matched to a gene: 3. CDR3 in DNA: TGTGCCAGCACCAGACAGGGGTCCTACAATGAGCAGTTCTTC. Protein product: CASTRQGSYNEQFF.